A selection of T cell receptor beta chains follows, all from one sample in a study of T cell responses to AZD1222 COVID-19 vaccine. This table comes from immunoSEQ multiplex PCR, and its TCRdb copy is limited to in-frame clones, with some not included. The sample yields roughly 180,000 clones, about nine tenths seen once. The sequencing used peripheral blood, collected on day 0 of MenACWY control vaccination. The origin of the receptors is an adult in good health. Each CDR3 is given with its conserved first and last residue. A D gene is named only where the DNA matches it firmly. Rows give clone size only sometimes, using once, few, many, or a class for an expanded clone.

TRBV4-3	TRBJ2-2	NA	NA	CASSQALGAGGELFF	TGCGCCAGCAGCCAAGCGTTGGGGGCCGGCGGGGAGCTGTTTTTT
TRBV19	TRBJ1-2	NA	NA	CASSAPHLSGYGYTF	TGTGCCAGTAGCGCTCCCCACCTCTCCGGCTATGGCTACACCTTC
TRBV14	TRBJ2-5	NA	NA	CASSQDGLWGETQYF	TGTGCCAGCAGCCAAGATGGTCTCTGGGGGGAGACCCAGTACTTC
TRBV5-8	TRBJ2-7	NA	TRBD1	CASSPGQGSYEQYF	TGTGCCAGCAGCCCTGGACAGGGATCCTACGAGCAGTACTTC
TRBV27	TRBJ2-3	NA	NA	CASSFLGVRPTDTQYF	TGTGCCAGCAGTTTCCTGGGGGTCCGCCCCACAGATACGCAGTATTTT
TRBV4-1	TRBJ1-1	once	NA	CASSQVANEAFF	TGCGCCAGCAGCCAAGTTGCCAATGAAGCTTTCTTT
TRBV30	TRBJ1-5	NA	NA	CAWSGTGGPQHF	TGTGCCTGGAGTGGGACGGGGGGGCCCCAGCATTTT
TRBV28	TRBJ2-1	NA	NA	CASSLYSYNEQFF	TGTGCCAGCAGTTTATACTCCTACAATGAGCAGTTCTTC
TRBV5-1	TRBJ1-4	NA	NA	CASSLVGATNEKLFF	TGCGCCAGCAGCTTGGTAGGGGCAACTAATGAAAAACTGTTTTTT
TRBV3-1/TRBV3-2	TRBJ1-2	NA	NA	CASSQADRFNYGYTF	TGTGCCAGCAGCCAAGCGGACAGATTTAACTATGGCTACACCTTC
TRBV6-6	TRBJ1-1	NA	NA	CASSPSPLNTEAFF	TGTGCCAGCAGCCCCTCCCCACTTAACACTGAAGCTTTCTTT
TRBV28	TRBJ2-7	NA	TRBD1	CASSEDRGMVYEQYF	TGTGCCAGCAGCGAAGACAGGGGGATGGTATACGAGCAGTACTTC
TRBV15	TRBJ1-2	NA	NA	CATSTGGLGGGYGYTF	TGTGCCACCAGCACGGGGGGCCTGGGGGGAGGCTATGGCTACACCTTC
TRBV5-6	TRBJ1-1	NA	NA	CASSSGQNTEAFF	TGTGCCAGCAGTAGCGGACAGAACACTGAAGCTTTCTTT
TRBV10-2	TRBJ2-1	NA	NA	CASSALRIGVNEQFF	TGCGCCAGCAGTGCCCTGAGGATTGGGGTCAATGAGCAGTTCTTC
TRBV9	TRBJ2-1	NA	TRBD1	CASSDRQGFPNEQFF	TGTGCCAGCAGCGACCGACAGGGGTTTCCGAATGAGCAGTTCTTC
TRBV4-3	TRBJ2-2	NA	TRBD2	CASSQDDLAANTGELFF	TGCGCCAGCAGCCAAGACGACCTAGCGGCGAACACCGGGGAGCTGTTTTTT
TRBV29-1	TRBJ1-1	NA	NA	CSVEGSAEAFF	TGCAGCGTTGAGGGGAGTGCTGAAGCTTTCTTT
TRBV5-1	TRBJ2-2	once	TRBD1	CASSSNGQVRTGELFF	TGCGCCAGCAGCTCGAACGGACAGGTCCGCACCGGGGAGCTGTTTTTT
TRBV4-1	TRBJ1-5	once	TRBD1	CASSATGTGNQPQHF	TGCGCCAGCAGCGCCACCGGGACAGGGAATCAGCCCCAGCATTTT
TRBV24-1	TRBJ2-4	NA	TRBD2	CATSESGASKNIQYF	TGTGCCACCAGTGAGAGCGGGGCATCCAAAAACATTCAGTACTTC
TRBV19	TRBJ2-1	NA	NA	CASSISRYNEQFF	TGTGCCAGTAGTATTTCTCGGTACAATGAGCAGTTCTTC
TRBV6-5	TRBJ1-5	NA	NA	CASSNGNQPQHF	TGTGCCAGCAGTAACGGTAATCAGCCCCAGCATTTT
TRBV27	TRBJ1-6	NA	TRBD1	CASSQSRDRGNSPLHF	TGTGCCAGCAGTCAGTCCCGGGACAGGGGTAATTCACCCCTCCACTTT
TRBV27	TRBJ2-5	NA	TRBD2	CASSLLSGGGEETQYF	TGTGCCAGCAGTTTACTTAGCGGGGGGGGAGAAGAGACCCAGTACTTC
TRBV5-8	TRBJ1-3	few	TRBD1	CASSLEGALWGNTIYF	TGTGCCAGCAGCCTGGAGGGGGCATTGTGGGGAAACACCATATATTTT
TRBV24-1	TRBJ2-5	NA	NA	CATSDLGGPQETQYF	TGTGCCACCAGTGATTTAGGGGGGCCCCAAGAGACCCAGTACTTC
TRBV4-1	TRBJ2-7	NA	NA	CASSQVDLMVYDEQYF	TGCGCCAGCAGCCAAGTCGACCTAATGGTCTACGACGAGCAGTACTTC
TRBV4-2	TRBJ1-3	once	NA	CASSQERQIGNTIYF	TGTGCCAGCAGCCAAGAGAGACAGATAGGAAACACCATATATTTT
TRBV10-3	TRBJ2-7	once	TRBD2	CAIRGTSSYEQYF	TGTGCCATCAGGGGGACTAGCAGCTACGAGCAGTACTTC
TRBV19	TRBJ2-7	NA	TRBD1	CASSIGQGSYEQYF	TGTGCCAGTAGTATCGGACAGGGAAGCTACGAGCAGTACTTC
TRBV28	TRBJ1-2	NA	TRBD1	CASSLSGTGYGYTF	TGTGCCAGCAGTTTATCCGGGACAGGGTATGGCTACACCTTC
TRBV5-5	TRBJ1-1	NA	NA	CASSLTGDTEAFF	TGTGCCAGCAGCTTGACGGGGGACACTGAAGCTTTCTTT
TRBV3-1/TRBV3-2	TRBJ1-6	few	NA	CASSQKPGSYYNSPLHF	TGTGCCAGCAGCCAAAAACCGGGATCTTATTATAATTCACCCCTCCACTTT
TRBV28	TRBJ1-1	NA	NA	CASSYREGVKTEAFF	TGTGCCAGCAGTTACCGGGAGGGGGTAAAAACTGAAGCTTTCTTT
TRBV11-3	TRBJ2-7	NA	TRBD1	CASSGTGRGEQYF	TGTGCCAGCAGCGGGACAGGTAGAGGCGAGCAGTACTTC
TRBV28	TRBJ1-2	NA	NA	CASSLGGAYGYTF	TGTGCCAGCAGTTTAGGTGGGGCTTATGGCTACACCTTC
TRBV2	TRBJ1-1	NA	NA	CASSGGWTEAFF	TGTGCCAGCAGTGGAGGTTGGACTGAAGCTTTCTTT
TRBV4-3	TRBJ2-1	NA	TRBD2	CASSQGAKRGSYNEQFF	TGCGCCAGCAGCCAAGGGGCGAAGCGGGGGTCCTACAATGAGCAGTTCTTC
TRBV18	TRBJ1-4	NA	NA	CASSPFSVAGDATNEKLFF	TGTGCCAGCTCACCATTTTCCGTAGCCGGGGATGCAACTAATGAAAAACTGTTTTTT
TRBV28	TRBJ2-7	NA	NA	CASSSGRYEQYF	TGTGCCAGCAGTTCTGGACGGTACGAGCAGTACTTC
TRBV12-3/TRBV12-4	TRBJ2-3	NA	NA	CASSLSPDTQYF	TGTGCCAGCAGTTTATCCCCAGATACGCAGTATTTT
TRBV19	TRBJ2-2	NA	NA	CASSIARGGWNTGELFF	TGTGCCAGTAGTATAGCCAGGGGAGGGTGGAACACCGGGGAGCTGTTTTTT